Each of the 13 T cell receptor beta chains below was sequenced from the same sample in a study of shared clonotypes between healthy human individuals. Profiled with immunoSEQ multiplex PCR; TCRdb holds only in-frame clones, not every one. The sample contains fewer than 400,000 clones, approximately 74% of which appear only once. Sample: memory CD4+ T cells sorted from blood. The subset was: CD45RA-negative fraction. The receptor set was obtained from a man aged 25-45 years in good health.

V gene TRBV20-1 combines with J gene TRBJ2-1, with unresolved D. With 6 bases removed from V and 8 bases from J, the gap between germline ends came to 11 bases. This CDR3 spans 11 amino acids. Germline CDR1 is DFQATT and CDR2 is SNEGSKA (reference sequence). The CDR3 reads CSAQEVYEQFF. The CDR3 DNA is TGCAGTGCCCAAGAGGTCTATGAGCAGTTCTTC.

J is TRBJ2-1 and V is TRBV9; maybe TRBD2 (5 bases). CDR3 length equals 18 residues. The V end was cut by 1 base, the J end by 8 bases, with 25 bases between. CDR1 and CDR2 (germline): SGDLS, YYNGEE. The CDR3 DNA is TGTGCCAGCAGCGTATATCCGCGATCCAGCGGAGCTAAGGATGAGCAGTTCTTC. Protein sequence: CASSVYPRSSGAKDEQFF.

The chain combines TRBV7-9 with TRBJ1-4; perhaps TRBD1 as D (5 bases). CDR3 length: 13 residues. Trimming pared 5 bases from V and 8 bases from J, leaving 12 bases between. Germline V gene lookup returns CDR1 SEHNR and CDR2 FQNEAQ (reference sequence). Here the CDR3 reads CASSVGTTEKLFF. In DNA form, the CDR3 reads TGTGCCAGCAGCGTCGGGACTACCGAAAAACTGTTTTTT.

This clone was seen just once. This rearrangement joins TRBV7-2 to TRBJ1-1; D is uncertain. Trimming left V 5 bases short and J 1 base short, with 14 bases between. Germline CDR1 SGHTA, CDR2 FQGNSA. This CDR3 is 15 amino acids long. The CDR3 loop is CASSRLRAKNTEAFF. CDR3 DNA: TGTGCCAGCAGCCGATTGAGGGCCAAGAACACTGAAGCTTTCTTT.

This clone came up a few times. The V and J genes are TRBV9 and TRBJ2-7; possible D gene TRBD1, 7 bases. V was pared by 7 bases and J by 1 base, with 15 bases between. The CDR3 has 14 residues. CDR1 and CDR2 (germline): SGDLS, YYNGEE. The CDR3 region is CASSGGSTSYEQYF. The CDR3 DNA reads TGTGCCAGCTCAGGGGGGAGCACTTCCTACGAGCAGTACTTC.

The chain joins TRBV29-1 to TRBJ2-7; 12 bases align to TRBD2. CDR1 and CDR2 (germline): SQVTM, ANQGSEA. CDR3 length: 13 amino acids. V was pared by 6 bases and J by 4 bases, with 4 bases of the junction left unmatched. The CDR3 DNA is TGCAGCGTAGCGACTAGCGGGAGTTACGAGCAGTACTTC. Translating gives CSVATSGSYEQYF.

This chain uses TRBV7-9 with TRBJ2-3; no clear D. The CDR3 is 15 amino acids. V lost 0 bases and J lost 2, with 9 bases in between. The V gene's germline CDR1 is SEHNR and CDR2 FQNEAQ (reference sequence). CDR3 amino acids: CASSLAVSSTDTQYF. The CDR3 DNA follows: TGTGCCAGCAGCTTAGCCGTTAGCTCCACAGATACGCAGTATTTT.

The chain employs TRBV18 and TRBJ2-2, with TRBD1 identical over 10 bases. J gave up 5 bases and V 6 bases, and 6 bases lay outside the gene matches. The CDR3 is made up of 15 amino acids. Germline values: CDR1 KGHSH, CDR2 LQKENI. The CDR3, as DNA: TGTGCCAGCTCTCCGGGACAGGGGAGGACCGGGGAGCTGTTTTTT. Protein: CASSPGQGRTGELFF.

The chain carries TRBV28 and TRBJ2-7, with 8 nucleotides matching TRBD2. Germline V gene sequence: CDR1 MDHEN, CDR2 SYDVKM. Trimming removed 10 bases from V and 1 base from J; junction bases left unmatched: 9. This CDR3 is built from 14 residues. CDR3 bases: TGTGCCACCCGGGGGGGAGGGGCGTCCTACGAGCAGTACTTC. It translates to CATRGGGASYEQYF.

This chain joins TRBV5-1 and TRBJ2-1; D is undetermined. Germline loops: CDR1 SGHRS, CDR2 YFSETQ. Trimming took 0 bases from V and 8 from J, leaving 15 bases between them. The CDR3 runs 15 residues. The DNA of the CDR3 is TGCGCCAGCAGCTTGGTGTGGCAACCTGTCGATGAGCAGTTCTTC. Translation gives CASSLVWQPVDEQFF.

In DNA form, the CDR3 reads TGCAGTGCCTACGACTCCTACGAGCAGTACTTC. Encoded protein: CSAYDSYEQYF. This chain links TRBV20-1 with TRBJ2-7, with unresolved D. CDR1 and CDR2 from the germline V gene are DFQATT and SNEGSKA (reference sequence). The CDR3 extends over 11 amino acids. V was clipped by 6 bases and J by 0 bases, with 6 bases between them.

The chain couples TRBV7-2 to TRBJ2-6; D call uncertain. CDR3 length equals 14 residues. V shed 4 bases and J shed 0 bases, with 4 bases lying between them. Germline lookup yields CDR1 SGHTA and CDR2 FQGNSA. The CDR3 loop reads CASSSLSGANVLTF. CDR3 nucleotides: TGTGCCAGCAGCTCCCTCTCTGGGGCCAACGTCCTGACTTTC.

As regards this clone: One end of the junction varies from germline; a read error may be responsible. In the same sample, other DNA sequences code for this CDR3. The CDR3 DNA reads as TGTAGCGTTGAATGGCGCACTAGCGGGAGGGCACGGCTTTGGGAGACCCAGTACTTC. It specifies CSVEWRTSGRARLWETQYF. The chain recombines TRBV29-1 with TRBJ2-5; TRBD2 aligns across 13 bases. Germline lookup yields CDR1 SQVTM and CDR2 ANQGSEA. The CDR3 covers 19 residues. Full variable domain (missing parts from reference TRBV29-1 and TRBJ2-5): SAVISQKPSRDICQRGTSLTIQCQVDSQVTMMFWYRQQPGQSLTLIATANQGSEATYESGFVIDKFPISRPNLTFSTLTVSNMSPEDSSIYLCSVEWRTSGRARLWETQYFGPGTRLLVL.